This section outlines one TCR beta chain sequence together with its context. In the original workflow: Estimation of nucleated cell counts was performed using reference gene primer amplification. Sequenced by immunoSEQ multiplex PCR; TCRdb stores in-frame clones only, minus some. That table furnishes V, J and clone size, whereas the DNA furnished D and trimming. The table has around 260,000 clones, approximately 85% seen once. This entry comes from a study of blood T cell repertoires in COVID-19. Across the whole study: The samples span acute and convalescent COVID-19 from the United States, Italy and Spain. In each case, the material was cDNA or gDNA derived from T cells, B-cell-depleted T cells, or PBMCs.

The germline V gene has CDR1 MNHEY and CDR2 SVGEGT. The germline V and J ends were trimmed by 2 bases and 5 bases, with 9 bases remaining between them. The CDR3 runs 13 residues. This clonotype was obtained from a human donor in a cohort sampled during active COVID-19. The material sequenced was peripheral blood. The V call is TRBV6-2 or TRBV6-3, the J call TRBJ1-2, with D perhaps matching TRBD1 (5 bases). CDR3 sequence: CASSYPRTYGYTF. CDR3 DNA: TGTGCCAGCAGTTACCCGCGGACATATGGCTACACCTTC.